This T cell receptor beta chain was sequenced during a study of blood T cell repertoires in COVID-19. Study context: T cells, B-cell-depleted T cells, or PBMCs supplied cDNA or gDNA.

The assay was immunoSEQ multiplex PCR, and TCRdb's table has in-frame clones only and misses some. The sample holds about 170,000 clones; roughly nine tenths are singletons and the top ten take 9.5% to 13%. Followed over time, Seattle patients had been enrolled while infection was active. Trimming took 4 bases from V and 10 from J; bases not matched to a gene: 2. CDR3 length: 12 residues. Looked up from germline, CDR1 is SGHVS and CDR2 is FNYEAQ. This receptor was taken from a woman in her fifties or sixties with COVID-19, enrolled during active disease. Sequences were obtained from peripheral blood. The chain couples TRBV7-6 to TRBJ1-4, with 8 bases identical to TRBD1. CDR3 nucleotides: TGTGCCAGCAGCTCCGACAGGGGAAAACTGTTTTTT. Encoded protein: CASSSDRGKLFF. The whole variable domain, remainder taken from reference TRBV7-6 and TRBJ1-4, is GAGVSQSPRYKVTKRGQDVALRCDPISGHVSLYWYRQALGQGPEFLTYFNYEAQQDKSGLPNDRFSAERPEGSISTLTIQRTEQRDSAMYRCASSSDRGKLFFGSGTQLSVL.